This passage covers 8 T cell receptor beta chains from one sample sequenced in a study of HIV-infected patients and healthy controls. Reverse transcription used around 500 ng RNA and constant-region primers for alpha and beta. Alpha and beta chain libraries were made separately by chain-specific third strand synthesis with multiplexing indices. TCRdb analysed the 5' RACE reads with MiXCR anew, one entry per CDR3 protein. This table holds about 10,000 distinct CDR3 sequences, around 8% found once. All unsorted peripheral T cells were captured because whole blood was used without fractionation. Sequenced input: blood. The receptors were gathered from an adult in good health.

There are many counts of this clonotype. The chain uses TRBV5-8 and TRBJ2-5; TRBD2 might be the D (6 bases). Germline V gives CDR1 SGHTS, CDR2 YDEGEE. The CDR3 is 15 amino acids. V was cut by 0 bases and J by 1 base, with 10 bases left in between. In nucleotides, the CDR3 is TGTGCCAGCAGCTTGGGAGAACTAGCCCAAGAGACCCAGTACTTC. It translates to CASSLGELAQETQYF.

The chain is built from TRBV20-1 and TRBJ2-1; possibly TRBD2 for D (7 bases). Germline V gene data show CDR1 as DFQATT and CDR2 as SNEGSKA (reference sequence). Trimming cost V 1 base and J 3 bases, with 16 bases left between them. The CDR3 contains 16 residues. The CDR3 region is CSARVAGAAGYNEQFF. The CDR3 DNA follows: TGCAGTGCTAGAGTCGCGGGGGCCGCTGGCTACAATGAGCAGTTCTTC.

This clonotype was counted many times. This sequence joins TRBV5-1 and TRBJ1-2; D uncertain. Trimming took 1 base from V and 6 from J, leaving 16 bases between them. The CDR3 totals 15 residues. Germline V gene lookup returns CDR1 SGHRS and CDR2 YFSETQ. CDR3 nucleotides: TGCGCCAGCAGCTTGATGGAGAGCGGTGGGAATGGCTACACCTTC. This sequence encodes CASSLMESGGNGYTF. Variable domain in full (rest from reference TRBV5-1 and TRBJ1-2): KAGVTQTPRYLIKTRGQQVTLSCSPISGHRSVSWYQQTPGQGLQFLFEYFSETQRNKGNFPGRFSGRQFSNSRSEMNVSTLELGDSALYLCASSLMESGGNGYTFGSGTRLTVV.

This clonotype was recorded a few times. V and J are TRBV3-1 and TRBJ2-2, with D unclear. Germline V lookup: CDR1 LGHDT, CDR2 YNNKEL (reference sequence). This CDR3 contains 14 residues. Deletions cut 0 bases from V and 5 bases from J, with 7 bases between. The CDR3 nucleotides read TGTGCCAGCAGCCAAGACTACTTGACCGGGGAGCTGTTTTTT. Its protein product is CASSQDYLTGELFF.

This clonotype was seen many times. CDR3 amino acids: CASSTGTGDSPLHF. CDR3 nucleotides: TGTGCCAGTAGTACTGGGACAGGGGATTCACCCCTCCACTTT. This chain uses TRBV19 with TRBJ1-6; 10 bases map to TRBD1. Looked up from germline, CDR1 is LNHDA and CDR2 is SQIVND (reference sequence). The V segment lost 4 bases and the J segment 8 bases; nucleotides outside the gene matches: 2. The CDR3 loop spans 14 amino acids.

Relative to its sample, this clonotype is medium-sized. This chain connects TRBV20-1 to TRBJ2-7, with 7 bases matching TRBD1. V dropped 6 bases and J dropped 3; count of bases not matched to a gene: 11. Germline V gives CDR1 DFQATT, CDR2 SNEGSKA (reference sequence). The CDR3 is made up of 14 amino acids. CDR3 sequence (DNA): TGCAGTGCACAGGACAGGCTGGGAGACTACGAGCAGTACTTC. It yields the protein CSAQDRLGDYEQYF.

This clonotype was detected only a few times. The J gene is TRBJ2-2, the V gene TRBV4-2; D assignment may be TRBD1 or TRBD2 (5 bases each). Trimming took off 0 bases at V and 2 bases at J, with 19 bases between the two ends. Germline V gene data show CDR1 as LGHNA and CDR2 as YNFKEQ. The CDR3 sequence is 19 residues long. The CDR3 protein is CASSQEGVWDLFNTGELFF. The CDR3, as DNA: TGTGCCAGCAGCCAAGAAGGAGTCTGGGACCTCTTTAACACCGGGGAGCTGTTTTTT.

This clonotype is medium-sized by share. The chain carries TRBV12-3 or TRBV12-4 and TRBJ2-3, with D perhaps TRBD2 (5 bases). Trimming took off 3 bases at V and 0 bases at J, with 13 bases between the two ends. The CDR3 extends over 16 amino acids. CDR3 sequence reads: CASSFRTLTSTDTQYF. The CDR3 nucleotides are TGTGCCAGCAGTTTTAGGACTCTAACTAGCACAGATACGCAGTATTTT.